The next 29 T cell receptor beta chains were all read from a single sample in a study of HIV-infected patients and healthy controls. Alpha and beta constant-region primers primed reverse transcription of about 500 ng RNA. Each of the alpha and beta chains got its own library through chain-specific third strand synthesis with indices. MiXCR, applied by TCRdb to the 5' RACE reads, yields one record per CDR3 protein. The repertoire has roughly 9,100 distinct CDR3 sequences, 5.8% of them found once; the top ten carry less than 9.5%. Whole blood was used without fractionation, so all unsorted peripheral T cells were included. Sequenced sample: blood. The source is an adult in good health.

Judged by abundance, this clonotype is medium-sized. The chain couples TRBV12-3 or TRBV12-4 to TRBJ1-1, with no clear D. This CDR3 contains 13 residues. The germline V and J ends were trimmed by 3 bases and 0 bases, with 5 bases remaining between them. This chain's CDR3 is CASSLRMNTEAFF. In DNA, the CDR3 is TGTGCCAGCAGTTTGAGGATGAACACTGAAGCTTTCTTT.

In this sample, this clonotype is medium-sized. V and J are TRBV20-1 and TRBJ2-7; D possibly corresponds to TRBD2 (5 bases). The CDR3 length is 16 residues. Germline loops: CDR1 DFQATT, CDR2 SNEGSKA (reference sequence). V shed 0 bases and J shed 0 bases, with 15 bases lying between them. DNA of the CDR3: TGCAGTGCTAGAGATGGAGCGGCGGGTAGCTCCTACGAGCAGTACTTC. This codes for CSARDGAAGSSYEQYF.

The chain uses TRBV9 and TRBJ1-3, with TRBD1 matching over 7 bases. V lost 0 bases to trimming and J lost 4 bases; unmatched junction nucleotides: 4. Germline V gene data show CDR1 as SGDLS and CDR2 as YYNGEE. The CDR3 loop spans 15 amino acids. CDR3 residues: CASSVEGAGGNTIYF. CDR3 DNA: TGTGCCAGCAGCGTAGAGGGGGCTGGCGGAAACACCATATATTTT.

This clonotype is termed medium-sized (0.01 to 0.1%). This chain joins TRBV11-2 and TRBJ1-1; D call uncertain. Trimming cost V 2 bases and J 2 bases, with 12 bases left between them. This CDR3 contains 15 residues. The germline CDR1 and CDR2 sequences are SGHAT and FQNNGV. CDR3 bases: TGTGCCAGCAGCTTATCGCCCGGGGTCAACACTGAAGCTTTCTTT. Residues: CASSLSPGVNTEAFF.

This clonotype was detected many times. The chain has TRBV28 and TRBJ2-5; 12 nucleotides line up with TRBD1. From germline, CDR1 is MDHEN and CDR2 SYDVKM. This CDR3 is 15 amino acids long. The V and J ends lost 2 bases and 6 bases, in that order; junction bases with no gene match: 4. The CDR3 loop reads CASSLPGTGGKTQYF. In nucleotides, the CDR3 is TGTGCCAGCAGTTTACCCGGGACAGGGGGCAAGACCCAGTACTTC.

This clonotype is labeled as medium-sized. The chain joins TRBV12-3 or TRBV12-4 to TRBJ1-4; D not certain. Trimming removed 6 bases from V and 4 bases from J, with 12 bases in between. This CDR3 has 14 residues. For the CDR3, the DNA is TGTGCCAGCAGACCCGACGGGGATAATGAAAAACTGTTTTTT. This sequence encodes CASRPDGDNEKLFF.

This clonotype is classed as medium-sized. CDR3 sequence (DNA): TGCGCCAGCAGCTTCGGACCAGGGGACGTCCGCGCAGATACGCAGTATTTT. The encoded protein is CASSFGPGDVRADTQYF. The chain couples TRBV5-1 to TRBJ2-3; D possibly corresponds to TRBD1 (6 bases). The V gene lost 2 bases and the J gene lost 4 bases, with 20 bases spanning the gap. The CDR3 loop spans 17 amino acids. Per germline, CDR1 SGHRS and CDR2 YFSETQ.

This clonotype has a count of ten or more. The chain joins TRBV28 to TRBJ2-7; 9 bases map to TRBD1. V trimming: 5 bases; J trimming: 4 bases; junction bases outside the gene matches: 15. Germline V gene sequence: CDR1 MDHEN, CDR2 SYDVKM. The CDR3 is made up of 17 amino acids. The CDR3 sequence: CASSNNDRGSSGYEQYF. The CDR3 DNA follows: TGTGCCAGCAGTAACAACGACAGGGGGTCAAGTGGATACGAGCAGTACTTC.

This clonotype is termed medium-sized. The chain employs TRBV6-6 and TRBJ2-3; no clear D. Deletions cut 2 bases from V and 7 bases from J, with 7 bases between. CDR1 is MNHNY and CDR2 is SVGAGI in the germline V gene (reference sequence). CDR3 length: 12 amino acids. The CDR3 loop is CASSYDANTQYF. CDR3 DNA sequence: TGTGCCAGCAGTTACGACGCTAATACGCAGTATTTT.

By frequency in the sample, this clonotype is medium-sized (0.01 to 0.1%). The rearrangement uses TRBV4-2 and TRBJ1-4; D not resolved. Germline V gives CDR1 LGHNA, CDR2 YNFKEQ. The CDR3 consists of 15 residues. V shed 0 bases and J shed 0 bases, with 5 bases lying between them. Here the CDR3 DNA reads TGTGCCAGCAGCCAAGAATTCGCAACTAATGAAAAACTGTTTTTT. This sequence encodes CASSQEFATNEKLFF.

This clonotype is medium-sized by share. The chain uses TRBV12-3 or TRBV12-4 and TRBJ1-1; unclear D gene. V was shortened by 4 bases and J by 1 base, with 7 bases between the two germline ends. The CDR3 extends over 13 amino acids. The CDR3 DNA follows: TGTGCCAGCAGTTGGACTGAGAACACTGAAGCTTTCTTT. Its protein is CASSWTENTEAFF.

This clonotype is medium-sized (0.01 to 0.1%). The rearrangement links TRBV5-4 to TRBJ2-2; tentative D call: TRBD2 (6 bases). The CDR3 totals 16 residues. The ends were cut back, 4 bases at V and 2 bases at J, with 15 bases in the middle. Germline CDR1 SGHNT, CDR2 YYREEE (reference sequence). In DNA form, the CDR3 reads TGTGCCAGCAGCGCCCGGGAGAGCTTAAACACCGGGGAGCTGTTTTTT. Protein: CASSARESLNTGELFF.

This clonotype was seen ten or more times. The rearrangement joins TRBV20-1 to TRBJ2-5; the match to TRBD2 covers 7 bases. This CDR3 contains 15 residues. The germline V gene encodes CDR1 DFQATT and CDR2 SNEGSKA (reference sequence). The V gene end was trimmed by 3 bases and the J gene end by 6 bases; junction bases not matched to a gene: 13. The DNA for the CDR3 is TGCAGTGCTAGTCCGGCTAGCGGTTTCGGGCAGACCCAGTACTTC. It codes for CSASPASGFGQTQYF.

V and J are TRBV29-1 and TRBJ2-2; D ambiguous. Germline values: CDR1 SQVTM, CDR2 ANQGSEA. The CDR3 contains 15 residues. V lost 0 bases to trimming and J lost 0 bases, with 8 bases between them. The CDR3 DNA sequence: TGCAGCGTTGAAGACGGAGACCCGAACACCGGGGAGCTGTTTTTT. This translates into CSVEDGDPNTGELFF.

By share, this clonotype counts as medium-sized. This sequence joins TRBV4-2 and TRBJ2-1; 14 bases line up with TRBD2. V lost 0 bases to trimming and J lost 10 bases; unmatched junction nucleotides: 17. Germline assignment: CDR1 LGHNA and CDR2 YNFKEQ. This CDR3 has 20 amino acids. CDR3 nucleotides: TGTGCCAGCAGCCAAGAGCAGACTAGCGGGAGGGCCCGACTGCCTAGCGAGCAGTTCTTC. It encodes CASSQEQTSGRARLPSEQFF.

This clonotype was detected many times. The chain couples TRBV30 to TRBJ2-1; 14 nucleotides match TRBD2. The CDR3 contains 15 residues. The ends lost 4 bases at V and 7 bases at J; junction bases unmatched: 6. Germline V gene sequence: CDR1 GTSNPN, CDR2 SVGIG (reference sequence). The CDR3 region is CAWTKGLAGENEQFF. The CDR3 DNA sequence: TGTGCCTGGACGAAGGGACTAGCGGGAGAGAATGAGCAGTTCTTC.

This clonotype qualifies as medium-sized. The V gene is TRBV19, the J gene TRBJ2-7, with 9 bases identical to TRBD1. Germline CDR1 and CDR2: LNHDA and SQIVND (reference sequence). This CDR3 contains 15 residues. With V trimmed by 4 bases and J by 0 bases, 4 bases remained unmatched. CDR3 sequence (DNA): TGTGCCAGTAGTAACACAGGGGGCGCCTCCTACGAGCAGTACTTC. This gives the protein CASSNTGGASYEQYF.

In its sample, this clonotype ranks as medium-sized. This rearrangement joins TRBV5-1 to TRBJ2-7; 8 bases are shared with TRBD2. Germline V CDR1 and CDR2: SGHRS, YFSETQ. The CDR3 totals 14 residues. V was pared by 3 bases and J by 5 bases, with 7 bases of the junction left unmatched. The CDR3: CASSSGGVPNEQYF. For the CDR3, the DNA is TGCGCCAGCAGCTCCGGGGGGGTCCCCAACGAGCAGTACTTC.

This clonotype qualifies as medium-sized (0.01 to 0.1%). This rearrangement joins TRBV2 to TRBJ2-1, with a weak D call TRBD2 (5 bases). The CDR3 length is 13 residues. Germline assignment: CDR1 SNHLY and CDR2 FYNNEI. V lost 5 bases and J lost 4, with 9 bases in between. CDR3 region: CASSISVYNEQFF. For the CDR3, the DNA is TGTGCCAGCAGTATTAGCGTTTACAATGAGCAGTTCTTC.

Within the sample, this clonotype is medium-sized (0.01 to 0.1%). The gene calls are TRBV20-1 and TRBJ1-4; D is perhaps TRBD1 (6 bases). Germline values: CDR1 DFQATT, CDR2 SNEGSKA (reference sequence). Trimming removed 5 bases from V and 5 bases from J, with 15 bases in between. This CDR3 contains 14 residues. The CDR3 region is CSAPETGANEKLFF. The DNA of the CDR3 is TGCAGTGCTCCCGAGACAGGAGCCAATGAAAAACTGTTTTTT.

This clonotype was counted a few times. V gene TRBV5-1 combines with J gene TRBJ2-2; D gene unclear. CDR1 and CDR2 (germline): SGHRS, YFSETQ. Trimming shortened V by 5 bases and J by 5 bases, and 7 bases separated the two germline ends. This CDR3 has 12 amino acids. CDR3 sequence (DNA): TGCGCCAGCAGGCTGGAGACCGGGGAGCTGTTTTTT. Protein: CASRLETGELFF.

In its sample, this clonotype was seen many times. The J gene is TRBJ2-2, the V gene TRBV14; a weak D match, TRBD2 (6 bases). The CDR3 is 19 residues long. V lost 1 base, J lost 0 bases, and 18 bases lay in between. The germline CDR1 and CDR2 sequences are SGHDN and FVKESK. Written as DNA, the CDR3 is TGTGCCAGCAGCCAAGTTCCCGGGAGAAGCTTCACGAACACCGGGGAGCTGTTTTTT. Translating it yields CASSQVPGRSFTNTGELFF.

This clonotype is judged medium-sized. V gene TRBV12-3 or TRBV12-4 combines with J gene TRBJ2-1; no clear D. This CDR3 is 15 amino acids long. With 5 bases removed from V and 4 bases from J, the gap between germline ends came to 15 bases. The CDR3 here is CASSPGPGRYNEQFF. The CDR3 DNA follows: TGTGCCAGCAGTCCCGGACCAGGCAGATACAATGAGCAGTTCTTC.

The chain recombines TRBV10-3 with TRBJ2-7, with D perhaps matching TRBD1 (5 bases). Germline V gene data show CDR1 as ENHRY and CDR2 as SYGVKD. V lost 6 bases to trimming and J lost 3 bases, with 15 bases between them. This CDR3 comprises 14 residues. In nucleotides, the CDR3 is TGTGCCATCAGCGCGGACACCTCCGGCTACGAGCAGTACTTC. Protein product: CAISADTSGYEQYF.

By its share, this clonotype is medium-sized (0.01 to 0.1%). This chain links TRBV3-1 with TRBJ2-5; D possibly corresponds to TRBD1 (6 bases). Between the trimmed V and J ends, which lost 6 bases and 0 bases, there was a span of 23 bases. The CDR3 is made up of 18 amino acids. Germline assignment: CDR1 LGHDT and CDR2 YNNKEL (reference sequence). The CDR3 sequence is CASRGDRRGLTYQETQYF. CDR3 nucleotide sequence: TGTGCCAGCAGAGGGGACCGCAGGGGTTTGACGTACCAAGAGACCCAGTACTTC.

This clonotype qualifies as medium-sized. The rearrangement joins TRBV7-6 to TRBJ1-6; 7 nucleotides align to TRBD1. CDR3 length: 14 amino acids. CDR1 is SGHVS and CDR2 is FNYEAQ in the germline V gene. The ends lost 5 bases at V and 5 bases at J; junction bases unmatched: 3. CDR3 amino acids: CASSTGTDNSPLHF. The CDR3 DNA is TGTGCCAGCAGCACCGGGACAGATAATTCACCCCTCCACTTT.

This clonotype is judged medium-sized. V usage is TRBV9 and J usage is TRBJ2-5, with 10 bases identical to TRBD2. In germline, CDR1 is SGDLS, CDR2 YYNGEE. V dropped 0 bases and J dropped 0; count of bases not matched to a gene: 2. The length of the CDR3 is 16 residues. CDR3 in DNA: TGTGCCAGCAGCGTAGTAGCGGGAGGTAACCAAGAGACCCAGTACTTC. Translated: CASSVVAGGNQETQYF.

This clonotype is labeled medium-sized. This chain connects TRBV28 to TRBJ2-1, with D perhaps matching TRBD1 (5 bases). The CDR3 is 12 amino acids. V lost 6 bases and J lost 9, with 12 bases in between. The germline V gene encodes CDR1 MDHEN and CDR2 SYDVKM. This CDR3 reads CASSLQGFEQFF. The CDR3 DNA follows: TGTGCCAGCAGCCTCCAGGGATTTGAGCAGTTCTTC.

This clonotype is medium-sized by share. This rearrangement joins TRBV20-1 to TRBJ1-1, with 7 bases lining up with TRBD1. V lost 2 bases to trimming and J lost 4 bases; unmatched junction nucleotides: 13. This CDR3 spans 16 amino acids. In germline, CDR1 is DFQATT, CDR2 SNEGSKA (reference sequence). The CDR3 nucleotides are TGCAGTGCTAGAATCCCGGGACAGATTGGGGGCACTGAAGCTTTCTTT. This sequence encodes CSARIPGQIGGTEAFF.